A selection of T cell receptor beta chains follows, all from one sample in a study of shared clonotypes between healthy human individuals. The protocol was immunoSEQ multiplex PCR, while the TCRdb copy is restricted to in-frame clones and leaves out a portion. This sample has millions of clones, with approximately 94% found just once. The sequenced sample consisted of naive CD4+ T cells sorted from blood. The origin of the receptors is a man younger than 35 in good health. Each CDR3 is given with its conserved first and last residue. The D gene is left open where the match is weak. Where a row states a size, it is once, few, many or the class of an expanded clone; other rows omit it.

- | TRBV27 | - | CASSPIGRATQYF
- | TRBV7-2 | - | CASSFPGGANVLTF
TRBD1 | TRBV5-1 | once | CASSALTGVNIQYF
- | TRBV7-2 | - | CASSPENYGYTF
- | TRBV11-2 | - | CASKTGEGSGELFF
TRBD1 | TRBV11-2 | - | CASSEGTGNNYEQYF
- | TRBV27 | - | CASSTYNPPLHF
- | TRBV7-9 | - | CASSPGVWGYTF
- | TRBV4-2 | - | CASSQDFVSSYEQYF
- | TRBV15 | - | CATSLAGAAGYTF
TRBD2 | TRBV10-3 | - | CAVATGLAGLVSYNEQFF
TRBD2 | TRBV6-1 | - | CASSEASGGALPVDTQYF
- | TRBV6-5 | - | CASSYATNYNEQFF
TRBD1 | TRBV6-6 | - | CASSRYGTANTEAFF
TRBD1 | TRBV28 | - | CASSFPRTGNYGYTF
TRBD2 | TRBV7-9 | - | CASSPKVGSAREGSYEQYF
TRBD1 | TRBV11-3 | once | CASSGRTGAYEQYF
TRBD2 | TRBV2 | - | CASSDASGNQETQYF
- | TRBV2 | - | CASSETAKRQFF
TRBD2 | TRBV7-2 | - | CASSGRLAGPYNEQFF
TRBD1 | TRBV6-5 | - | CASRQGYYQSQHF
- | TRBV5-6 | - | CASSFQPAGLAFF
- | TRBV19 | - | CASSIGPGSNQPQHF
- | TRBV4-1 | - | CASSQVFSETQYF
- | TRBV6-6 | few | CASSYSVSNQPQHF
TRBD2 | TRBV5-4 | - | CASSLPSGSGRETQYF
TRBD2 | TRBV19 | - | CASTRGDLGETQYF
- | TRBV19 | - | CASSIDGSSGNTIYF
- | TRBV28 | - | CASSLGRKGITDTQYF
- | TRBV6-5 | - | CASSSTSRGTEAFF
- | TRBV7-9 | few | CASTPAGLTPVGYTF
- | TRBV14 | - | CASSRNQGTETQYF
- | TRBV12-5 | - | CASGLVRLQSEYEQYF
- | TRBV2 | - | CASRVQSTTNEKLFF
- | TRBV7-2 | - | CASSFLTVNTEAFF
TRBD1 | TRBV6-6 | - | CASSYSDRGGYTF
TRBD1 | TRBV6-5 | - | CASSQTDRGGQPQHF
- | TRBV5-1 | - | CASSLSAGPNEKLFF
- | TRBV18 | - | CASSQLSNTEAFF
- | TRBV11-2 | - | CASRRVIDGYTF
- | TRBV12-5 | - | CASGLRTLGIRSYEQYF
TRBD2 | TRBV2 | - | CASSIKAGGQETQYF
- | TRBV6-5 | - | CASSYDGTGELFF
- | TRBV2 | - | CASSQLTDTQYF
- | TRBV15 | - | CATSRGGGANSPLHF
- | TRBV13 | - | CASRRAGSYNEQFF
- | TRBV5-1 | - | CASTSRTGGTDTQYF
TRBD2 | TRBV9 | - | CASSVGAGSQETQYF
TRBD1 | TRBV10-3 | once | CAISESGQGSGNTIYF
- | TRBV5-1 | - | CASSLLGQHQETQYF
- | TRBV19 | - | CASSRDGSYNEQFF
- | TRBV19 | once | CASMGSSYNEQFF